This T cell receptor beta chain emerged from a study of a mutant IDH1 vaccine in newly diagnosed glioma. Overall study: Treatment recipients were roughly 62% male and 37.5% female, and their mean age was roughly 40 years. Patients were pretreated with radiotherapy, temozolomide, or both, mostly both.

Study-wide results and limits: Changes in the top peripheral T cell clonotypes seemingly had no bearing on pseudoprogression.

Profiling relied on immunoSEQ multiplex PCR, and the TCRdb table lists in-frame clones only, not all of them. This table has around 92,000 clones, around 90% appearing once. Points on this clone: The antigen is undetermined.

As for time point: baseline, week 1 (first vaccination visit). Treatment given: pre-vaccination baseline after standard-of-care therapy. The J segment lost 1 base and the V segment lost 6 bases, leaving 2 bases of the junction unmatched. The CDR3 spans 14 residues. From germline, CDR1 is LNHDA and CDR2 SQIVND (reference sequence). The rearrangement uses TRBV19 and TRBJ1-1; 10 nucleotides align to TRBD1. The sequence was collected from a woman aged 45-65 years with glioma. Sequencing was performed on PBMCs, taken from a glioma patient treated with radiotherapy, temozolomide or both. This CDR3 is CASRDRGRNTEAFF. CDR3 nucleotide sequence: TGTGCCAGTAGGGACAGGGGGAGGAACACTGAAGCTTTCTTT.